This is a list of T cell receptor beta chains from one sample in a study of T cell responses to AZD1222 COVID-19 vaccine. The data were produced by immunoSEQ multiplex PCR, yet TCRdb's version contains in-frame clones alone and is incomplete. The profile shows some 150,000 clones, around 90% of them singletons. The sequencing here drew on peripheral blood, taken 28 days after the second AZD1222 dose. These receptor sequences come from an adult who received the AZD1222 COVID-19 vaccine. Both conserved end residues are trimmed from each CDR3.

v_gene	CDR3aa
TRBV30	AWSAGGQGDASNSPLH
TRBV9	ASSVESSYNEQF
TRBV3-1/TRBV3-2	ATQQGWNTGELF
TRBV27	ASSLSSRDEQF
TRBV9	ASSVDPVDVYAPGTEAF
TRBV18	ASSREGQGTTEAF
TRBV30	AWAAGLAPLETQY
TRBV7-2	ASSPAGINQPQH
TRBV4-1	ASSQVYGARTDTQY
TRBV19	ASTTQISGNTIY
TRBV15	ATSRGGRRSTDTQY
TRBV7-3	ASSFSVAGGGDTQY
TRBV9	ASSVRQGPDTEAF
TRBV7-2	ASNLLRGEQETQY
TRBV9	ASSAAGGGQPQH
TRBV5-1	ASSLSGGQTTNEKLF
TRBV27	ASSLSTGGYEQY
TRBV6-2/TRBV6-3	ASSYSRGRGYEQY
TRBV4-1	ASKRMGTSGSNRGVGELF
TRBV6-6	ASGFISGETQY
TRBV7-8	ASSLNRNLGNSPLH
TRBV4-2	ASSQDLGQGASNYGYT
TRBV28	ASSFSPSRFTEAF
TRBV6-2/TRBV6-3	ASSYVAGTEAF
TRBV5-6	ASSFASTGGFTEAF
TRBV13	ASSLATGGRVEAF
TRBV29-1	SAAGAAGNTIY
TRBV28	ATLFPGAREKLF
TRBV12-3/TRBV12-4	ASRRQGAKTQY
TRBV4-2	ASSQDRWRFYNSPLH
TRBV6-1	ASSEGGLGTYEQY
TRBV19	ASSIRDRYEQY
TRBV4-3	ASSQERWNTEAF
TRBV5-1	ASSLGQGPTDTQY
TRBV7-6	ASSLGQGDQPQH
TRBV9	ASSVGGTGANQPQH
TRBV5-8	ASSLAPGRETQY
TRBV14	ASSLRTQYNSPLH
TRBV11-1	ASSQTSGRGPDEQF
TRBV4-3	ASSPVLGDGTYEQY
TRBV7-8	ASSSLAGVRGRYNEQF
TRBV10-2	ASAAGGLAALGAYNEQF
TRBV11-3	ASSLEGIGELF
TRBV30	AWSATGYNEQF
TRBV29-1	SVESRDGENTEAF
TRBV7-2	ASTLRGADNSPLH
TRBV7-2	ASSFYQTSGRTGNEQF
TRBV6-2/TRBV6-3	ASSPRQAPTNTEAF
TRBV14	ASSPLNGTGYNEQF
TRBV4-2	ASSQDRSAGSSYNEQF
TRBV28	ASSLVRQGNQPQH
TRBV3-1/TRBV3-2	ASSFTDINTEAF
TRBV5-1	ASSAFLNTEAF
TRBV27	ASSSGLQPQH
TRBV12-3/TRBV12-4	ASSLAGSQPQH
TRBV7-9	ASSTGTGSNQPQH
TRBV9	ASSAAPSGRWDNEQF
TRBV29-1	SVEDYEEAF
TRBV12-5	ASTRRAVGNEQF
TRBV18	ASSPGGFLAKNIQY